The 3 T cell receptor beta chains below all came from one sample that was sequenced in a study of cytomegalovirus exposure and HLA in healthy donors. Researchers ran the PCR with 60 Vbeta and 13 Jbeta primers. Assay used: immunoSEQ multiplex PCR; TCRdb lists only in-frame clones, some missing. The sample yields around 150,000 clones, approximately 79% seen once. Specimen: PBMCs. These receptor sequences come from a man in his forties or fifties in good health and CMV-seropositive.

The chain carries TRBV5-1 and TRBJ2-3, with 8 bases that match TRBD2. Germline CDR1 SGHRS, CDR2 YFSETQ. V was clipped by 0 bases and J by 2 bases; unmatched bases: 8. This CDR3 is built from 17 residues. The CDR3: CASSLALTGGPTDTQYF. The CDR3 nucleotides are TGCGCCAGCAGCTTGGCGTTAACGGGAGGGCCCACAGATACGCAGTATTTT.

The J gene is TRBJ2-1, the V gene TRBV27, with TRBD1 matching 7 bases. CDR3 length: 15 amino acids. Germline loops: CDR1 MNHEY, CDR2 SMNVEV (reference sequence). J lost 4 bases, V lost 5 bases, and 8 bases had no gene match. CDR3 bases: TGTGCCAGCAGTACCTCTGGGACAGTGTACAATGAGCAGTTCTTC. Its translation: CASSTSGTVYNEQFF.

The chain joins TRBV6-5 to TRBJ1-6, with D unresolved. Deletions cut 2 bases from V and 11 bases from J, with 13 bases between. CDR3 size: 14 residues. Germline assignment: CDR1 MNHEY and CDR2 SVGAGI. CDR3 sequence: CASSYGQLDPPLHF. The CDR3 bases are TGTGCCAGCAGTTACGGGCAGCTTGATCCACCCCTCCACTTT.